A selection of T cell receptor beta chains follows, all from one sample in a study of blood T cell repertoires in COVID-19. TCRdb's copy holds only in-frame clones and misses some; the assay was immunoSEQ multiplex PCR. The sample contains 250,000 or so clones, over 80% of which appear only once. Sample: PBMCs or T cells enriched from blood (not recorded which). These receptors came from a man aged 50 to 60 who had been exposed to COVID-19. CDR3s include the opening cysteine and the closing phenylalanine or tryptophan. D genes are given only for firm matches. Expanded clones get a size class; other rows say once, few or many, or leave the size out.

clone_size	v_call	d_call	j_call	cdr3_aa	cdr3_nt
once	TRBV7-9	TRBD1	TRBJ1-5	CASGDRGNQPQHF	TGTGCCAGCGGCGACAGGGGCAATCAGCCCCAGCATTTT
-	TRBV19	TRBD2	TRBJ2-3	CASSYLAAGTDTQYF	TGTGCCAGTTCTTATCTAGCGGCGGGTACAGATACGCAGTATTTT
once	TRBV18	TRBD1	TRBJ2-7	CASSPPQGATYEQYF	TGTGCCAGCTCACCACCGCAGGGGGCGACCTACGAGCAGTACTTC
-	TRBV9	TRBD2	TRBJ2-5	CASSGASGGAETQYF	TGTGCCAGCAGCGGGGCTAGCGGGGGGGCCGAGACCCAGTACTTC
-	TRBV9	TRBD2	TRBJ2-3	CASSKTSGVTDTQYF	TGTGCCAGCAGCAAGACTAGCGGGGTCACAGATACGCAGTATTTT
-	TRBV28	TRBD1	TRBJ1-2	CASSPGTGVFGYTF	TGTGCCAGCAGCCCCGGGACAGGGGTATTTGGCTACACCTTC
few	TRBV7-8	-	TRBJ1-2	CASSRILGLYTF	TGTGCCAGCAGCCGGATACTCGGACTCTACACCTTC
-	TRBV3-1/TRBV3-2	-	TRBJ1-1	CASSLAWDSPIGTEAFF	TGTGCCAGCAGCCTGGCATGGGACTCCCCGATCGGTACTGAAGCTTTCTTT
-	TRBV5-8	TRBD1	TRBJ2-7	CASSRQGLNYEQYF	TGTGCCAGCAGCCGACAGGGTTTAAACTACGAGCAGTACTTC
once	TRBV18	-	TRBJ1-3	CASSPLRGPRNTIYF	TGTGCCAGCTCACCACTAAGAGGTCCCCGAAACACCATATATTTT
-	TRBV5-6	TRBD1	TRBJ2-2	CASSPLDRVNTGELFF	TGTGCCAGCAGCCCGCTGGACAGGGTTAACACCGGGGAGCTGTTTTTT
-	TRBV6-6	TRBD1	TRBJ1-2	CASSSQGVEGYTF	TGTGCCAGCAGTTCCCAGGGGGTAGAGGGCTACACCTTC
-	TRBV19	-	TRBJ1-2	CASSITGPVNYGYTF	TGTGCCAGTAGTATAACAGGGCCGGTTAACTATGGCTACACCTTC
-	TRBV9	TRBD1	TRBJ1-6	CASSAWDRGESPLHF	TGTGCCAGCAGCGCGTGGGACAGGGGCGAATCACCCCTCCACTTT
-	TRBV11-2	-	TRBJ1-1	CASSSVNTEAFF	TGTGCCAGCAGCTCGGTAAACACTGAAGCTTTCTTT
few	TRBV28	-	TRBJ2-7	CASSFPGQYSSYEQYF	TGTGCCAGCAGTTTCCCAGGACAATACAGCTCCTACGAGCAGTACTTC
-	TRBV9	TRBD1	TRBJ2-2	CASSAPGQSTGELFF	TGTGCCAGCAGCGCCCCGGGACAGTCCACCGGGGAGCTGTTTTTT
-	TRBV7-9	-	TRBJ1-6	CASSPVYNSPLHF	TGTGCCAGCAGCCCGGTTTATAATTCACCCCTCCACTTT
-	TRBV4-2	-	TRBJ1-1	CASSQIGEGNLNTEAFF	TGTGCCAGCAGCCAGATAGGGGAGGGGAATTTGAACACTGAAGCTTTCTTT
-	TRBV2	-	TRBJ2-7	CASSVTPRGEQYF	TGTGCCAGCAGTGTTACCCCACGGGGCGAGCAGTACTTC
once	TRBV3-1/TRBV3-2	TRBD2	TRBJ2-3	CASSLISGRGPDTQYF	TGTGCCAGCAGCCTCATTAGCGGGAGGGGGCCAGATACGCAGTATTTT
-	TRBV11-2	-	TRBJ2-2	CASSLERGTNTGELFF	TGTGCCAGCAGCTTAGAGAGAGGGACGAACACCGGGGAGCTGTTTTTT
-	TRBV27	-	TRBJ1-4	CASRNMAGVKLFF	TGTGCCAGCAGGAATATGGCGGGGGTAAAACTGTTTTTT
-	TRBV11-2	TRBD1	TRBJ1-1	CASSQAAGGIQGTEAFF	TGTGCCAGCAGTCAGGCAGCAGGGGGTATCCAGGGCACTGAAGCTTTCTTT
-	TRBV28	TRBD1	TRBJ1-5	CASRRQGNIQPQHF	TGTGCCAGCAGGCGACAGGGTAACATTCAGCCCCAGCATTTT
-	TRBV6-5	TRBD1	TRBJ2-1	CASSSRDRSYNEQFF	TGTGCCAGCAGTTCCAGGGACAGGTCCTACAATGAGCAGTTCTTC
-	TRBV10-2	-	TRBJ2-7	CASSVDTVSYEQYF	TGCGCCAGCAGTGTAGACACAGTTTCCTACGAGCAGTACTTC
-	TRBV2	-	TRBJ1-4	CASSGQINEKLFF	TGTGCCAGCAGTGGTCAGATTAATGAAAAACTGTTTTTT
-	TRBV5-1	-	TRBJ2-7	CASSLASRDPHEQYF	TGCGCCAGCAGCTTGGCCAGTCGGGATCCCCACGAGCAGTACTTC
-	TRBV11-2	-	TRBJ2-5	CASSLWLDQETQYF	TGTGCCAGCAGCTTATGGCTTGATCAAGAGACCCAGTACTTC
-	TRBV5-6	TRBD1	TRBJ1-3	CASSPAGQGLLGNTIYF	TGTGCCAGCAGCCCTGCGGGACAGGGTCTGCTGGGAAACACCATATATTTT
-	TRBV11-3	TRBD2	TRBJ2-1	CASSLVAGSNNEQFF	TGTGCCAGCAGCTTAGTAGCGGGAAGTAACAATGAGCAGTTCTTC
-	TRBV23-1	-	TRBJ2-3	CASSQVWSRGTDTQYF	TGCGCCAGCAGTCAAGTTTGGTCTCGAGGCACAGATACGCAGTATTTT
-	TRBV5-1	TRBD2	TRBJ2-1	CASRRLAGANEQFF	TGCGCCAGCAGACGACTAGCGGGAGCTAATGAGCAGTTCTTC
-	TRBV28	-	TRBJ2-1	CASSPLPVMRANEQFF	TGTGCCAGCAGTCCCCTTCCGGTAATGCGCGCAAATGAGCAGTTCTTC
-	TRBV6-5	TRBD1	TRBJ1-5	CASSLTGDQPQHF	TGTGCCAGCAGTTTGACAGGGGATCAGCCCCAGCATTTT
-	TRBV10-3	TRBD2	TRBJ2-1	CAILQPGLESNEQFF	TGTGCCATCTTACAACCGGGACTAGAGAGCAATGAGCAGTTCTTC
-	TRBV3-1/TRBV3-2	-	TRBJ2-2	CASSQGSTGELFF	TGTGCCAGCAGCCAAGGTTCGACCGGGGAGCTGTTTTTT
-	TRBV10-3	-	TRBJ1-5	CAISESPGDSNQPQHF	TGTGCCATCAGTGAGTCTCCAGGTGATAGCAATCAGCCCCAGCATTTT
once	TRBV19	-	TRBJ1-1	CASSYPHTEAFF	TGTGCCAGTAGTTATCCTCACACTGAAGCTTTCTTT
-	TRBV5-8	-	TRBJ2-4	CASSPFGPGNIQYF	TGTGCCAGCAGCCCGTTCGGACCGGGGAACATTCAGTACTTC
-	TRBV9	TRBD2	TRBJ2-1	CASSVGLAEYNEQFF	TGTGCCAGCAGCGTAGGGCTAGCGGAATACAATGAGCAGTTCTTC
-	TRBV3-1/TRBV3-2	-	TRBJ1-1	CASSQGFSGVRAEAFF	TGTGCCAGCAGCCAAGGGTTTTCGGGAGTCAGAGCTGAAGCTTTCTTT
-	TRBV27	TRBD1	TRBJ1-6	CASRRTGLLALASYNSPLHF	TGTGCCAGCAGGCGGACAGGCTTGCTGGCTTTAGCCTCCTATAATTCACCCCTCCACTTT
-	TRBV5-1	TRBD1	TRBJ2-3	CASSLGTGADWLGADTQYF	TGCGCCAGCAGCTTGGGAACAGGGGCGGACTGGCTTGGCGCGGATACGCAGTATTTT
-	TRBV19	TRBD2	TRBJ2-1	CASSIGTSGSNEQFF	TGTGCCAGTAGTATAGGGACTAGCGGGAGTAATGAGCAGTTCTTC
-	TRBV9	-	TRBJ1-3	CASSVARGGSGNTIYF	TGTGCCAGCAGCGTAGCTAGGGGTGGCTCTGGAAACACCATATATTTT
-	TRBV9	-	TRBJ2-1	CASSGDRFNEQFF	TGTGCCAGCAGCGGCGACAGGTTTAATGAGCAGTTCTTC
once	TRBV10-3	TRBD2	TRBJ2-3	CAIGTRTSGATDTQYF	TGTGCCATCGGTACTCGGACTAGCGGAGCCACAGATACGCAGTATTTT
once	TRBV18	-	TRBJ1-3	CASSFDRSSGNTIYF	TGTGCCAGCTCATTCGACAGGAGCTCTGGAAACACCATATATTTT
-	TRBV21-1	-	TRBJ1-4	CASRRFGGGNEKLFF	-
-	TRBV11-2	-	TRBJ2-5	CASSLNYRGKETQYF	TGTGCCAGCAGCTTAAATTATAGGGGAAAAGAGACCCAGTACTTC
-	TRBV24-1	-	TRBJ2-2	CATSDPGANTGELFF	TGTGCCACCAGTGATCCAGGGGCGAACACCGGGGAGCTGTTTTTT
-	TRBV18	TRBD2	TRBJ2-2	CASSPPSGRANTGELFF	TGTGCCAGCTCACCACCCAGCGGGAGGGCGAACACCGGGGAGCTGTTTTTT
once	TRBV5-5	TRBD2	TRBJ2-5	CASSWEGLAGRETQYF	TGTGCCAGCAGCTGGGAGGGACTAGCGGGAAGGGAGACCCAGTACTTC
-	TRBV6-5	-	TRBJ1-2	CASSLGQSNYGYTF	TGTGCCAGCAGCCTCGGACAGTCTAACTATGGCTACACCTTC
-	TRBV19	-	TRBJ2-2	CASSMRANQNTGELFF	TGTGCCAGTAGTATGAGGGCTAACCAGAACACCGGGGAGCTGTTTTTT